These T cell receptor beta chains were read from a single sample in a study of T-cell reconstitution after alpha-beta-depleted transplantation in children. TCRdb processed the PCR reads anew with MiXCR; each CDR3 protein has one entry. Of roughly 490,000 distinct CDR3 sequences in the sample, roughly 11% were seen once. This sample comprised PBMCs, mostly from graft donor cells, obtained 180 days after TCRalphabeta/CD19-depleted stem cell transplant. Receptor source: a female patient aged 2 to 10 who had a stem cell transplant for aplastic anemia, so the T cells may come from the graft donor. The CDR3 runs from the conserved cysteine through the conserved F or W. A D gene is named only where the DNA matches it firmly. Size is omitted from some rows. Given values are once, few, many or a class for expanded clones.

V gene,clone size,J gene,D gene,CDR3 DNA,CDR3 protein
TRBV14,few,TRBJ1-1,-,TGTGCCAGCAGCCTGTGGGGGTTGACTGAAGCTTTCTTT,CASSLWGLTEAFF
TRBV7-8,-,TRBJ1-1,-,TGTGCCAGCAGCCTCCTCCAACCCGCCCCCACTGAAGCTTTCTTT,CASSLLQPAPTEAFF
TRBV9,many,TRBJ1-5,TRBD1,TGTGCCAGCAGCGAGACAGGGCATCAGCCCCAGCATTTT,CASSETGHQPQHF
TRBV7-2,few,TRBJ2-1,TRBD2,TGTGCCAGCAGCTTAGTGGCGGCTAGCGGGGCAGAGCAGTTCTTC,CASSLVAASGAEQFF
TRBV5-1,many,TRBJ2-3,TRBD1,TGCGCCAGCAGCTGGGGACAGGGGTGGGCAGATACGCAGTATTTT,CASSWGQGWADTQYF
TRBV20-1,few,TRBJ1-2,-,TGCAGTGCTAGTTTCTCGACAAGGGGCGGCTACACCTTC,CSASFSTRGGYTF
TRBV15,many,TRBJ2-2,-,TGTGCCACCAGCCCAAGGAAACCCGGGGAGCTGTTTTTT,CATSPRKPGELFF
TRBV7-2,few,TRBJ2-5,-,TGTGCCAGCAGCTTACAGAGGGGAAGAGAGACCCAGTACTTC,CASSLQRGRETQYF
TRBV7-2,few,TRBJ1-3,TRBD1,TGTGCCAGCAGCCCGAGACAGGGAACCGGAAACACCATATATTTT,CASSPRQGTGNTIYF
TRBV12-3/TRBV12-4,many,TRBJ2-1,-,TGTGCCAGCATTTCTAGCTACCCCTCGAGTGAGCAGTTCTTC,CASISSYPSSEQFF
TRBV20-1,few,TRBJ2-7,TRBD2,TGCAGTGCGAAACTAGCGGGAGTGAGGGAGCAGTACTTC,CSAKLAGVREQYF
TRBV6-5,-,TRBJ2-3,-,TGTGCCAGCAGTTACTCCATGACAACTGATACGCAGTATTTT,CASSYSMTTDTQYF
TRBV20-1,few,TRBJ2-5,TRBD1,TGCAGTGCTGATAGGACAGGCCAAGAGACCCAGTACTTC,CSADRTGQETQYF
TRBV6-5,-,TRBJ1-4,-,TGTGCCAGCAGTTACCCCCAGGGGCGAGGTGAAAAACTGTTTTTT,CASSYPQGRGEKLFF
TRBV21-1,many,TRBJ2-6,-,TGTGCCAGCAGCAAACTAAACAGGGCTCCTGGGGCCAACGTCCTGACTTTC,CASSKLNRAPGANVLTF
TRBV24-1,-,TRBJ1-5,-,TGTGCCAACGGCCTATGTTGGGGCAGCACTCAGCCCCAGCATTTT,CANGLCWGSTQPQHF
TRBV2,few,TRBJ2-1,TRBD2,TGTGCCAGCACCCGGGAGGCGTTGAGGAAGAATGAGCAGTTCTTC,CASTREALRKNEQFF
TRBV15,few,TRBJ2-5,-,TGTGCCACCAGCAGGGAACTACGCCAAGAGACCCAGTACTTC,CATSRELRQETQYF
TRBV20-1,many,TRBJ2-1,-,TGCAGTGCTAGAAGGGCTAGCAGATACAATGAGCAGTTCTTC,CSARRASRYNEQFF
TRBV4-3,few,TRBJ2-2,TRBD2,TGCGCCAGCAGCCAATCTACTAGCGGGAGGGCCTCCGGGGAGCTGTTTTTT,CASSQSTSGRASGELFF
TRBV3-1,many,TRBJ2-1,TRBD2,TGTGCCAGCAGCCCCTCGGTAGCGGGAGTAAATGAGCAGTTCTTC,CASSPSVAGVNEQFF
TRBV29-1,many,TRBJ1-2,-,TGCAGCGTTGAATCCTATACAGGGTCGCGGGGCTACACCTTC,CSVESYTGSRGYTF
TRBV11-2,-,TRBJ1-2,-,TGTGCCAGCAGCTTAGATAGGACGCACTATGGCTACACCTTC,CASSLDRTHYGYTF